This T cell receptor (beta chain) was found in a study of blood T cells in healthy people across ages. Points from the study as a whole: As age increased, TCR beta diversity per million T cells fell in a roughly linear fashion.

Primed by a sample-barcoded 5' primer and a J-beta primer mix, a second PCR proceeded for about 6 to 11 cycles. Every sample gave at least 3 million paired-end reads containing CDR3. TCRdb recomputed calls from the 5' RACE reads with MiXCR, one row per CDR3 protein. The repertoire consists of roughly 2 million distinct CDR3 sequences, with roughly 49% occurring once and the leading ten covering approximately 2.1%. The people who gave samples were healthy Caucasians from Russia, aged about 6 to 100. Notes on this clonotype: Antigen unknown.

J was trimmed by 6 bases and V by 3 bases; bases with no gene match: 11. Germline V gives CDR1 SGDLS, CDR2 YYNGEE. CDR3 length equals 15 residues. The sequence was obtained from a woman between 40 and 50 years old in good health. The sequenced material came from blood. V gene TRBV9 combines with J gene TRBJ1-2; 7 nucleotides match TRBD1. CDR3 bases: TGTGCCAGCAGCGGAACCCGCCGGGACAGTCATGGCTACACCTTC. Protein product: CASSGTRRDSHGYTF. Full variable domain (missing parts from reference TRBV9 and TRBJ1-2): DSGVTQTPKHLITATGQRVTLRCSPRSGDLSVYWYQQSLDQGLQFLIQYYNGEERAKGNILERFSAQQFPDLHSELNLSSLELGDSALYFCASSGTRRDSHGYTFGSGTRLTVV.